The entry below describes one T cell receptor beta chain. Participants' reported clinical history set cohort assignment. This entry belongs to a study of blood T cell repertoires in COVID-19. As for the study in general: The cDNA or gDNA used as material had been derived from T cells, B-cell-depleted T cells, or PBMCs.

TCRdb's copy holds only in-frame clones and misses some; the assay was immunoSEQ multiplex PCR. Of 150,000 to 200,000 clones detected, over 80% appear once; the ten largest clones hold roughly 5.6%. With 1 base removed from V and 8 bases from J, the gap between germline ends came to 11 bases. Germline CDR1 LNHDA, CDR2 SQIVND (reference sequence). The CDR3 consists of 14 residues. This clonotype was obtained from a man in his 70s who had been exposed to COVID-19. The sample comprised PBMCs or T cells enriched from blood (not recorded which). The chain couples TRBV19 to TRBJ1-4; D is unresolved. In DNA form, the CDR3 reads TGTGCCAGTAGTATAGCGCGACTCCGGGAAAAACTGTTTTTT. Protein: CASSIARLREKLFF.